What follows are 14 T cell receptor beta chains derived from one specimen sequenced in a study of shared clonotypes between healthy human individuals. Repertoires were generated with immunoSEQ multiplex PCR, while TCRdb's copy carries only in-frame clones and drops some. The sample records around 1.6 million clones, 95% to 99% being singletons. The sample comprised naive CD4+ T cells sorted from blood. Documented subset: CD45RA+ positively selected. These receptors came from a man aged 25 to 40 in good health.

The chain combines TRBV27 with TRBJ2-5, with 8 bases aligning to TRBD1. J gave up 4 bases and V 3 bases, and 10 bases lay outside the gene matches. The CDR3 runs 16 residues. CDR1 MNHEY and CDR2 SMNVEV come from the germline V gene (reference sequence). CDR3 loop: CASSFLPFDRGETQYF. The CDR3 coding sequence is TGTGCCAGCAGTTTTCTACCTTTCGACAGGGGAGAGACCCAGTACTTC.

The chain links TRBV19 to TRBJ1-5; the D is unclear. V was clipped by 1 base and J by 6 bases, with 4 bases between them. The CDR3 loop spans 12 amino acids. Germline CDR1 is LNHDA and CDR2 is SQIVND (reference sequence). This CDR3 is CASSIGGQPQHF. The CDR3 DNA sequence: TGTGCCAGTAGTATAGGGGGTCAGCCCCAGCATTTT.

The chain employs TRBV6-5 and TRBJ2-1; D not resolved. With 6 bases removed from V and 8 bases from J, the gap between germline ends came to 11 bases. The germline V gene encodes CDR1 MNHEY and CDR2 SVGAGI. This CDR3 spans 12 amino acids. CDR3 in amino acids: CASRSDVDEQFF. The CDR3 coding sequence is TGTGCCAGCAGGTCCGACGTCGATGAGCAGTTCTTC.

The chain recombines TRBV5-6 with TRBJ1-2, with D possibly matching TRBD1 (5 bases). V was shortened by 3 bases and J by 14 bases, with 17 bases between the two germline ends. The CDR3 is 12 residues long. Germline loops: CDR1 SGHDT, CDR2 YYEEEE. The CDR3 sequence is CASSSPGRTRTF. The CDR3 nucleotides are TGTGCCAGCAGCTCCCCGGGACGGACTCGGACCTTC. The variable domain in full, completed from reference TRBV5-6 and TRBJ1-2, reads DAGVTQSPTHLIKTRGQQVTLRCSPKSGHDTVSWYQQALGQGPQFIFQYYEEEERQRGNFPDRFSGHQFPNYSSELNVNALLLGDSALYLCASSSPGRTRTFGSGTRLTVV.

CDR3 sequence (DNA): TGTGCCAGCAGCCCTCAGGGAGCCCAAGATACGCAGTATTTT. This translates into CASSPQGAQDTQYF. The rearrangement links TRBV11-2 to TRBJ2-3, with D tentatively TRBD1 or TRBD2 (5 bases each). Looked up from germline, CDR1 is SGHAT and CDR2 is FQNNGV. CDR3 length: 14 amino acids. Trimming took 5 bases from V and 5 from J, leaving 14 bases between them.

The CDR3 is CASSPLRGDTDTQYF. The CDR3 DNA is TGTGCCAGCTCACCACTTCGGGGGGATACAGATACGCAGTATTTT. The chain has TRBV18 and TRBJ2-3; 7 bases map to TRBD2. Germline values: CDR1 KGHSH, CDR2 LQKENI. CDR3 size: 15 residues. Trimming took 1 base from V and 3 from J; bases not matched to a gene: 4.

The rearrangement joins TRBV6-5 to TRBJ1-1; 7 bases are a match to TRBD1. Germline V CDR1 and CDR2: MNHEY, SVGAGI. J lost 4 bases, V lost 2 bases, and 4 bases had no gene match. There are 14 residues in the CDR3. The CDR3 loop is CASSYRDSPTEAFF. DNA of the CDR3: TGTGCCAGCAGTTACCGGGACAGTCCCACTGAAGCTTTCTTT.

The chain has TRBV7-7 and TRBJ2-1, with 7 bases lining up with TRBD2. Germline trimming cut 5 bases from V and 9 bases from J; bases unmatched to any gene: 13. The CDR3 has 15 amino acids. The V gene's germline CDR1 is SSHAT and CDR2 FNYEAQ (reference sequence). The CDR3 spells CASSPLANSKGEQFF. CDR3 in DNA: TGTGCCAGCAGCCCACTAGCGAACTCTAAAGGTGAGCAGTTCTTC. Full variable domain (remainder filled in from reference TRBV7-7 and TRBJ2-1): GAGVSQSPRYKVTKRGQDVTLRCDPISSHATLYWYQQALGQGPEFLTYFNYEAQPDKSGLPSDRFSAERPEGSISTLTIQRTEQRDSAMYRCASSPLANSKGEQFFGPGTRLTVL.

This clone was recorded only once. The V call is TRBV18, the J call TRBJ2-3; 7 bases fit TRBD2. Germline values: CDR1 KGHSH, CDR2 LQKENI. J lost 0 bases, V lost 3 bases, and 9 bases had no gene match. The CDR3 totals 17 residues. This CDR3 reads CASSPRVAGHSTDTQYF. In DNA form, the CDR3 reads TGTGCCAGCTCACCGCGTGTAGCGGGTCATAGCACAGATACGCAGTATTTT. Full variable domain (outside the CDR3, taken from reference TRBV18 and TRBJ2-3): NAGVMQNPRHLVRRRGQEARLRCSPMKGHSHVYWYRQLPEEGLKFMVYLQKENIIDESGMPKERFSAEFPKEGPSILRIQQVVRGDSAAYFCASSPRVAGHSTDTQYFGPGTRLTVL.

The chain recombines TRBV7-2 with TRBJ2-7, with 14 bases matching TRBD2. This CDR3 region has 15 residues. CDR1 SGHTA and CDR2 FQGNSA come from the germline V gene. After removal of 3 bases from V and 4 bases from J, the junction contained 2 bases not matched to a gene. The CDR3 DNA reads TGTGCCAGCAGCTTGAGACTAGCGGGAGGGTACGAGCAGTACTTC. Translation gives CASSLRLAGGYEQYF.

V usage is TRBV9 and J usage is TRBJ2-7; 8 bases match TRBD2. The CDR3 has 17 residues. V was pared by 1 base and J by 4 bases, with 13 bases of the junction left unmatched. Looked up from germline, CDR1 is SGDLS and CDR2 is YYNGEE. CDR3 bases: TGTGCCAGCAGCGTATCGGTACGGAGCGGGAGTAAATACGAGCAGTACTTC. This sequence encodes CASSVSVRSGSKYEQYF.

The chain uses TRBV7-9 and TRBJ2-1, with 13 bases fitting TRBD2. The V gene end was trimmed by 1 base and the J gene end by 2 bases; junction bases not matched to a gene: 5. Germline CDR1 reads SEHNR; CDR2 reads FQNEAQ (reference sequence). This CDR3 is 18 amino acids long. CDR3 region: CASSLGGLAGVAYNEQFF. The CDR3 region has the DNA TGTGCCAGCAGCTTAGGAGGACTAGCGGGAGTAGCCTACAATGAGCAGTTCTTC.

This chain uses TRBV5-6 with TRBJ1-1; tentatively, D is TRBD1 (5 bases). V dropped 0 bases and J dropped 0 bases, with 9 bases sitting between them. This CDR3 region has 15 residues. CDR1 SGHDT and CDR2 YYEEEE come from the germline V gene. The CDR3 sequence: CASSLAGTMNTEAFF. Here the CDR3 DNA reads TGTGCCAGCAGCTTGGCAGGGACGATGAACACTGAAGCTTTCTTT.

The chain links TRBV30 to TRBJ1-1; 11 bases map to TRBD1. Germline V gene data show CDR1 as GTSNPN and CDR2 as SVGIG (reference sequence). This CDR3 is built from 15 residues. Losses at the gene ends were 5 bases for V and 3 bases for J; bases not matched to a gene: 8. The CDR3 DNA sequence: TGTGCCTGGGGACAGGGGGCGGTTCAGGACACTGAAGCTTTCTTT. Protein product: CAWGQGAVQDTEAFF.